What follows are 27 T cell receptor beta chains derived from one specimen sequenced in a study of blood T cell repertoires in COVID-19. The repertoire was sequenced with immunoSEQ multiplex PCR; TCRdb's copy has only in-frame clones and lacks some. The sample gives under 500,000 clones, roughly 85% of which show up once; approximately 2% is in the top ten. The source material was PBMCs or T cells enriched from blood (not recorded which). These receptors all come from a woman between 18 and 29 years old with acute COVID-19.

Concerning this clone itself: The sample contains more than one DNA sequence encoding this CDR3. The CDR3 sequence is CASSPGGTYEQYF. CDR3 coding DNA: TGTGCCAGCAGCCCCGGGGGGACCTACGAGCAGTACTTC. The chain employs TRBV27 and TRBJ2-7; TRBD2 aligns across 7 bases. V trimming: 6 bases; J trimming: 2 bases; junction bases outside the gene matches: 4. The V gene's germline CDR1 is MNHEY and CDR2 SMNVEV (reference sequence). The CDR3 consists of 13 residues.

Concerning this clone itself: The same CDR3 also results from other DNA sequences found in this sample. This rearrangement joins TRBV11-2 to TRBJ2-1, with D perhaps TRBD1 (5 bases). Germline values: CDR1 SGHAT, CDR2 FQNNGV. V lost 1 base, J lost 3 bases, and 10 bases lay in between. The CDR3 is 15 amino acids. CDR3 sequence reads: CASSLGQGNYNEQFF. In nucleotides, the CDR3 is TGTGCCAGCAGCTTAGGGCAGGGTAACTACAATGAGCAGTTCTTC.

This chain joins TRBV28 and TRBJ1-6, with 8 bases matching TRBD1. Germline trimming cut 5 bases from V and 5 bases from J; bases unmatched to any gene: 5. Germline V gene lookup returns CDR1 MDHEN and CDR2 SYDVKM. The CDR3 spans 15 residues. This CDR3 reads CASSPGQGNNSPLHF. The CDR3 bases are TGTGCCAGCAGTCCCGGACAGGGCAATAATTCACCCCTCCACTTT.

In nucleotides, the CDR3 is TGTGCCAGCAGCACAGACAGTAACTATGGCTACACCTTC. It specifies CASSTDSNYGYTF. This rearrangement joins TRBV9 to TRBJ1-2; possible D gene TRBD1, 5 bases. V gave up 4 bases and J gave up 1 base, with 8 bases separating them. CDR3 size: 13 residues. Germline V gene lookup returns CDR1 SGDLS and CDR2 YYNGEE.

The chain couples TRBV5-5 to TRBJ1-2; possibly TRBD1 for D (5 bases). CDR1 and CDR2 from the germline V gene are SGHKS and YYEKEE (reference sequence). The CDR3 is 13 residues long. The V end lost 2 bases, the J end lost 6 bases, and 11 bases lay between the germline ends. The CDR3, as DNA: TGTGCCAGCAGCTTATCATGGGGCGATGGCTACACCTTC. Residues: CASSLSWGDGYTF.

V and J are TRBV7-9 and TRBJ2-4, with a possible D match to TRBD1 (5 bases). The germline V gene encodes CDR1 SEHNR and CDR2 FQNEAQ (reference sequence). Trimming took 2 bases from V and 4 from J, leaving 12 bases between them. This CDR3 is 15 amino acids long. CDR3 residues: CASSLSQGSKNIQYF. The CDR3 DNA reads as TGTGCCAGCAGCTTATCGCAGGGCTCAAAAAACATTCAGTACTTC.

The chain recombines TRBV5-1 with TRBJ2-7, with a weak D call TRBD2 (5 bases). The CDR3 loop spans 13 amino acids. Looked up from germline, CDR1 is SGHRS and CDR2 is YFSETQ. V lost 4 bases and J lost 0, with 8 bases in between. In DNA form, the CDR3 reads TGCGCCAGCAGCCAAGGGAGCTCCTACGAGCAGTACTTC. This codes for CASSQGSSYEQYF.

This clone appeared once. For the CDR3, the DNA is TGTGCCAGCAGCTTAGGGGACAGCCCCTACGAGCAGTACTTC. Translating gives CASSLGDSPYEQYF. The gene calls are TRBV7-2 and TRBJ2-7; 7 nucleotides align to TRBD1. In germline, CDR1 is SGHTA, CDR2 FQGNSA. This CDR3 comprises 14 residues. J lost 2 bases, V lost 1 base, and 2 bases had no gene match.

The J gene is TRBJ1-6, the V gene TRBV19; 7 bases match TRBD1. The CDR3 covers 13 residues. The V gene's germline CDR1 is LNHDA and CDR2 SQIVND (reference sequence). V lost 10 bases, J lost 7 bases, and 7 bases stayed unmatched. CDR3 loop: CATTGTVNSPLHF. CDR3 DNA sequence: TGTGCCACTACCGGGACAGTAAATTCACCCCTCCACTTT. The full variable domain, its missing parts supplied by reference TRBV19 and TRBJ1-6, is DGGITQSPKYLFRKEGQNVTLSCEQNLNHDAMYWYRQDPGQGLRLIYYSQIVNDFQKGDIAEGYSVSREKKESFPLTVTSAQKNPTAFYLCATTGTVNSPLHFGNGTRLTVT.

This chain uses TRBV6-1 with TRBJ1-2; the D is unclear. The length of the CDR3 is 13 residues. CDR1 and CDR2 from the germline V gene are MNHNS and SASEGT. V lost 2 bases to trimming and J lost 4 bases, with 8 bases between them. CDR3 bases: TGTGCCAGCAGTGAAACAGACCTCTATGGCTACACCTTC. It is translated as CASSETDLYGYTF.

This chain joins TRBV4-1 and TRBJ2-2; D is undetermined. V lost 2 bases, J lost 4 bases, and 8 bases lay in between. CDR1 MGHRA and CDR2 YSYEKL come from the germline V gene. The CDR3 is 14 residues long. The CDR3 loop is CASSQRTSTGELFF. The CDR3 coding sequence is TGCGCCAGCAGCCAACGCACCAGCACCGGGGAGCTGTTTTTT.

The chain carries TRBV19 and TRBJ2-5, with 7 bases that match TRBD1. J was trimmed by 5 bases and V by 4 bases; bases with no gene match: 7. In germline, CDR1 is LNHDA, CDR2 SQIVND (reference sequence). CDR3 length: 14 amino acids. The CDR3 loop is CASSKTGLGETQYF. The CDR3 region has the DNA TGTGCCAGTAGTAAGACAGGGCTCGGGGAGACCCAGTACTTC.

The chain is built from TRBV7-9 and TRBJ1-1; unclear D gene. This CDR3 has 13 amino acids. Trimming removed 5 bases from V and 4 bases from J, with 11 bases in between. Germline values: CDR1 SEHNR, CDR2 FQNEAQ (reference sequence). The CDR3 DNA follows: TGTGCCAGCAGCCCCGTTGAGGTCACTGAAGCTTTCTTT. Translating gives CASSPVEVTEAFF.

This clone was recorded a few times. V usage is TRBV28 and J usage is TRBJ1-3, with D possibly matching TRBD1 (5 bases). The CDR3 has 14 residues. Trimming stripped 4 bases from V and 4 bases from J, with 11 bases between. Germline loops: CDR1 MDHEN, CDR2 SYDVKM. The CDR3 reads CASSSWTSGNTIYF. CDR3 nucleotide sequence: TGTGCCAGCAGTTCCTGGACAAGCGGAAACACCATATATTTT. The entire variable domain, with the rest obtained from reference TRBV28 and TRBJ1-3, is as follows: DVKVTQSSRYLVKRTGEKVFLECVQDMDHENMFWYRQDPGLGLRLIYFSYDVKMKEKGDIPEGYSVSREKKERFSLILESASTNQTSMYLCASSSWTSGNTIYFGEGSWLTVV.

With respect to this clone: Distinct nucleotide sequences in the sample also encode this CDR3. The CDR3 DNA reads as TGTGCCATCAGCAGACAGGGTTTGAACACTGAAGCTTTCTTT. This encodes CAISRQGLNTEAFF. The chain is built from TRBV10-3 and TRBJ1-1, with 7 bases fitting TRBD1. The CDR3 consists of 14 residues. The trim removed 6 bases at V and 0 bases at J, leaving 4 bases unmatched. From germline, CDR1 is ENHRY and CDR2 SYGVKD.

This clone showed up just once. CDR3: CASSSRDSLAGSYNEQFF. The CDR3 DNA reads TGTGCCAGCAGCTCACGGGACTCTTTAGCTGGCTCCTACAATGAGCAGTTCTTC. The V and J genes are TRBV9 and TRBJ2-1; tentative D call: TRBD2 (6 bases). Trimming shortened V by 4 bases and J by 0 bases, and 20 bases separated the two germline ends. The germline CDR1 and CDR2 sequences are SGDLS and YYNGEE. The CDR3 consists of 18 residues.

The genes are TRBV7-9 and TRBJ2-1; 9 bases map to TRBD2. The CDR3 has 16 residues. Germline CDR1 and CDR2: SEHNR and FQNEAQ (reference sequence). V trimming: 5 bases; J trimming: 6 bases; junction bases outside the gene matches: 11. CDR3 sequence reads: CASSPELAGVANEQFF. Written as DNA, the CDR3 is TGTGCCAGCAGCCCCGAATTAGCGGGAGTCGCCAATGAGCAGTTCTTC.

In its sample, this clone was seen a few times. The chain links TRBV30 to TRBJ1-5, with D possibly matching TRBD1 (6 bases). The V gene lost 4 bases and the J gene lost 4 bases, with 11 bases spanning the gap. The CDR3 sequence is 13 residues long. Germline lookup yields CDR1 GTSNPN and CDR2 SVGIG (reference sequence). For the CDR3, the DNA is TGTGCCTGGAACGGGGGGCCTAATCAGCCCCAGCATTTT. Its protein is CAWNGGPNQPQHF.

The genes are TRBV7-9 and TRBJ1-6, with D perhaps TRBD1 (5 bases). Trimming cost V 6 bases and J 10 bases, with 16 bases left between them. The CDR3 extends over 14 amino acids. Germline V gives CDR1 SEHNR, CDR2 FQNEAQ (reference sequence). CDR3 DNA: TGTGCCAGCAGTCTTCGGGAGGGGAGATCACCCCTCCACTTT. This encodes CASSLREGRSPLHF.

This clone was recorded only once. The chain couples TRBV27 to TRBJ2-7, with no clear D. The CDR3 sequence is 13 residues long. Trimming left V 3 bases short and J 0 bases short, with 6 bases between. The V gene's germline CDR1 is MNHEY and CDR2 SMNVEV (reference sequence). This chain's CDR3 is CASSFGGSYEQYF. The DNA of the CDR3 is TGTGCCAGCAGTTTTGGCGGCTCCTACGAGCAGTACTTC.

The chain combines TRBV6-1 with TRBJ1-6, with TRBD1 matching over 8 bases. The CDR3 extends over 15 amino acids. Germline trimming cut 2 bases from V and 8 bases from J; bases unmatched to any gene: 5. CDR1 MNHNS and CDR2 SASEGT come from the germline V gene. The CDR3 coding sequence is TGTGCCAGCAGTGAAAAACAGGGGGAGGATTCACCCCTCCACTTT. Its protein is CASSEKQGEDSPLHF.

The genes are TRBV9 and TRBJ2-1, with TRBD1 matching 7 bases. J was trimmed by 1 base and V by 3 bases; bases with no gene match: 1. CDR3 size: 14 residues. Germline V lookup: CDR1 SGDLS, CDR2 YYNGEE. CDR3 loop: CASSETGSYNEQFF. CDR3 in DNA: TGTGCCAGCAGCGAGACAGGGTCCTACAATGAGCAGTTCTTC.

The V call is TRBV14, the J call TRBJ2-1, with 14 bases that match TRBD2. Trimming cost V 3 bases and J 9 bases; bases outside gene matches: 10. CDR1 SGHDN and CDR2 FVKESK come from the germline V gene. The CDR3 is 17 residues long. The CDR3 is CASSQIWTSGGRVEQFF. CDR3 DNA: TGTGCCAGCAGCCAGATTTGGACTAGCGGGGGGCGCGTTGAGCAGTTCTTC.

This clone was recorded once. The chain combines TRBV18 with TRBJ1-1, with D perhaps TRBD1 (5 bases). Trimming stripped 5 bases from V and 3 bases from J, with 10 bases between. Germline V gene sequence: CDR1 KGHSH, CDR2 LQKENI. The CDR3 length is 13 residues. CDR3: CASSIGGDTEAFF. As DNA, the CDR3 is TGTGCCAGCTCAATTGGAGGGGACACTGAAGCTTTCTTT.

This rearrangement joins TRBV21-1 to TRBJ1-5. TRBV21-1 is recorded as a pseudogene. CDR3 length equals 14 residues. The CDR3 loop is CASSNYGGKQPQHF. The CDR3 region has the DNA TGTGCCAGCAGCAATTACGGAGGAAAGCAGCCCCAGCATTTT.

This CDR3 is CASSLFLYAGNQPQHF. The CDR3 DNA is TGTGCCAGCAGCTTGTTTCTTTATGCGGGAAATCAGCCCCAGCATTTT. The chain is built from TRBV5-5 and TRBJ1-5; D not certain. This CDR3 is built from 16 residues. V gave up 1 base and J gave up 4 bases, with 15 bases separating them. CDR1 and CDR2 (germline): SGHKS, YYEKEE (reference sequence).

The DNA for the CDR3 is TGTGCCAGCAGCCAAGGGGGTAGCGGGGGGAATGAGCAGTTCTTC. It encodes CASSQGGSGGNEQFF. The gene calls are TRBV4-2 and TRBJ2-1; 10 bases match TRBD2. The CDR3 is 15 residues long. The trim removed 1 base at V and 7 bases at J, leaving 4 bases unmatched. Germline CDR1 reads LGHNA; CDR2 reads YNFKEQ.